Sequencing of this T cell receptor (beta chain) was carried out in a study of cytomegalovirus exposure and HLA in healthy donors. Findings and limits, study-wide: Using a false discovery rate of 0.05, a later analysis showed that some 16,000 TCR beta sequences were associated with HLA alleles. Across donors, presence/absence analyses took sequencing depth to be roughly uniform.

A multiplex PCR was run with 60 Vbeta primers and 13 Jbeta primers. Under the authors' procedure: Later, some 75 million unique TCR beta chains were counted in an analysis, and about 10 million of them were shared. Data came from immunoSEQ multiplex PCR; TCRdb stores just in-frame clones and leaves some out. V, J and clone size are taken as reported in that table, and D and trimming were inferred from the DNA itself. Of about 52,000 clones listed, around 70% are singletons. This CDR3 spans 16 amino acids. Trimming cost V 0 bases and J 2 bases; bases outside gene matches: 3. The germline V gene has CDR1 SEHNR and CDR2 FQNEAQ (reference sequence). In the case of this clone: Its target is not known.

The clonotype comes from a woman aged 45 to 65 in good health and CMV-seronegative. This chain connects TRBV7-9 to TRBJ2-1, with TRBD2 matching 8 bases. Input material: PBMCs. CDR3 sequence (DNA): TGTGCCAGCAGCTTAGCCTTCGGGGGGGCCTACAATGAGCAGTTCTTC. This gives the protein CASSLAFGGAYNEQFF.